The TCR beta chain under discussion was sequenced for a study of sequential checkpoint blockade in melanoma. Across the study: Roughly 22 patients had tumor biopsies before treatment and at week 13.

The repertoire was sequenced with immunoSEQ multiplex PCR; TCRdb's copy has only in-frame clones and lacks some. This sample yields fewer than 3,500 clones, of which about 18% are seen a single time; about a quarter belongs to the top ten. The CDR3 length is 15 residues. The V gene's germline CDR1 is MNHNS and CDR2 SASEGT. V dropped 0 bases and J dropped 7 bases, with 14 bases sitting between them. Treatment meaning: randomized to nivolumab then ipilimumab (arm A) or the reverse (arm B). The chain is built from TRBV6-1 and TRBJ2-3; TRBD2 might be the D (6 bases). The TCR sequence derives from a human donor with melanoma. The source was tumor tissue (inferred from file names), collected from a patient given nivolumab and ipilimumab in sequence. CDR3 sequence: CASSEASGPGNTQYF. In nucleotides, the CDR3 is TGTGCCAGCAGTGAAGCTAGCGGTCCGGGGAATACGCAGTATTTT.